These T cell receptor beta chains were read from a single sample in a study of regulatory T cells in long-lasting Graves disease. In TCRdb, the multiplex PCR reads were re-called with MiXCR into one record per CDR3 protein. The sample has approximately 400,000 distinct CDR3 sequences; 15% are singletons. This sample was shared with a second study, whose subject was T cells in Graves' hyperthyroidism and ophthalmopathy.

The sequences come from peripheral blood mononuclear cells (PBMCs), collected at new diagnosis, from a patient treated with antithyroid drugs. These TCRs come from a woman between 40 and 50 years old with Graves disease. Both conserved end residues are part of each CDR3. D genes are given only for firm matches. Clone size is shown for a subset of rows, as once, few, many or a class of expanded clone.

>TRBV12-3/TRBV12-4|TRBJ1-1|.|many
CASSATSGGNTEAFF
TGTGCCAGCAGTGCAACCTCCGGGGGGAACACTGAAGCTTTCTTT
>TRBV12-3/TRBV12-4|TRBJ2-2|TRBD2|many
CASSLWGLAGELYTGELFF
TGTGCCAGCAGTTTGTGGGGACTAGCGGGAGAGCTGTACACCGGGGAGCTGTTTTTT
>TRBV27|TRBJ2-1|.|many
CASSLSLGGLYNEQFF
TGTGCCAGCAGTTTATCGTTGGGGGGCTTATACAATGAGCAGTTCTTC
>TRBV11-3|TRBJ1-2|.|few
CASSSSGTPNYGYTF
TGTGCCAGCAGCTCCTCCGGGACACCTAACTATGGCTACACCTTC
>TRBV27|TRBJ2-7|TRBD1|many
CASSYRQGQEQYF
TGTGCCAGCAGCTACCGACAGGGACAGGAGCAGTACTTC
>TRBV28|TRBJ2-5|.|few
CASSLPSPETQYF
TGTGCCAGCAGTTTACCGAGCCCAGAGACCCAGTACTTC
>TRBV2|TRBJ1-5|TRBD1|many
CASSLRRDRGPSNQPQHF
TGTGCCAGCAGCCTCCGGCGGGACAGGGGGCCGAGCAATCAGCCCCAGCATTTT
>TRBV29-1|TRBJ2-3|TRBD1|many
CSGRTGWADTQYF
TGCAGCGGCCGGACAGGTTGGGCAGATACGCAGTATTTT
>TRBV20-1|TRBJ2-3|TRBD2|.
CSARDWGLAGGPTDTQYF
TGCAGTGCTAGAGATTGGGGACTAGCGGGAGGCCCCACAGATACGCAGTATTTT
>TRBV7-8|TRBJ2-7|.|many
CASSARWDTHYEQYF
TGTGCCAGCAGCGCCCGGTGGGACACCCACTACGAGCAGTACTTC
>TRBV6-1|TRBJ2-1|TRBD2|many
CASMLSGSQGNEQFF
TGTGCCAGCATGCTTAGCGGGAGCCAGGGGAATGAGCAGTTCTTC
>TRBV13|TRBJ2-1|.|few
CASGANDEQFF
TGTGCCAGCGGGGCGAATGATGAGCAGTTCTTC
>TRBV14|TRBJ2-3|TRBD2|many
CASSQELAGVAPTDTQYF
TGTGCCAGCAGCCAAGAGCTAGCGGGAGTCGCCCCCACAGATACGCAGTATTTT
>TRBV29-1|TRBJ2-1|.|many
CSVDSLRGSSYNEQFF
TGCAGCGTTGACTCGCTTAGGGGAAGCTCCTACAATGAGCAGTTCTTC
>TRBV2|TRBJ2-4|.|many
CASSEGYGGIRVKNIQYF
TGTGCCAGCAGTGAAGGGTACGGGGGTATCCGGGTCAAAAACATTCAGTACTTC
>TRBV24-1|TRBJ2-1|.|many
CATRRADEQFF
TGTGCCACCAGGCGGGCCGATGAGCAGTTCTTC
>TRBV12-3/TRBV12-4|TRBJ2-3|TRBD1|many
CASSFPRQGALDTQYF
TGTGCCAGCAGTTTCCCAAGACAGGGGGCGTTGGATACGCAGTATTTT
>TRBV28|TRBJ1-1|.|many
CASSLQDGREAFF
TGTGCCAGCAGTTTACAGGACGGAAGAGAAGCTTTCTTT
>TRBV5-1|TRBJ1-1|TRBD1|many
CASSPGQAGGTEAFF
TGCGCCAGCAGCCCGGGACAGGCGGGTGGGACTGAAGCTTTCTTT
>TRBV6-2/TRBV6-3|TRBJ2-6|.|few
CASSYSLGAGANVLTF
TGTGCCAGCAGTTACTCTTTGGGGGCTGGGGCCAACGTCCTGACTTTC
>TRBV7-9|TRBJ1-1|.|few
CASSLGAVQDTEAFF
TGTGCCAGCAGCTTAGGGGCAGTCCAAGACACTGAAGCTTTCTTT
>TRBV28|TRBJ2-2|.|many
CASSGHTKSRDTGELFF
TGTGCCAGCTCCGGCCACACCAAGTCTCGGGACACCGGGGAGCTGTTTTTT
>TRBV7-2|TRBJ2-2|TRBD2|few
CASSLGPGGPGTGELFF
TGTGCCAGCAGCTTAGGACCGGGAGGGCCGGGCACCGGGGAGCTGTTTTTT
>TRBV4-1|TRBJ2-5|TRBD1|.
CASSQVFDREYETQYF
TGCGCCAGCAGCCAAGTATTTGACAGGGAGTACGAGACCCAGTACTTC
>TRBV19|TRBJ2-1|.|.
CASSQQGMMWNEQFF
TGTGCCAGTAGTCAACAGGGTATGATGTGGAATGAGCAGTTCTTC
>TRBV2|TRBJ2-1|.|.
CASSEEGDEQFF
TGTGCCAGCAGTGAAGAGGGGGATGAGCAGTTCTTC
>TRBV15|TRBJ2-2|.|few
CATSREPGLAVNTGELFF
TGTGCCACCAGCAGAGAGCCAGGGCTAGCCGTTAACACCGGGGAGCTGTTTTTT
>TRBV27|TRBJ2-1|.|many
CASKRIGHNEQFF
TGTGCCAGCAAGCGCATTGGGCACAATGAGCAGTTCTTC
>TRBV4-2|TRBJ2-4|TRBD2|.
CASSPAGGGAKNIQYF
TGTGCCAGCAGCCCCGCGGGGGGGGGAGCCAAAAACATTCAGTACTTC
>TRBV7-8|TRBJ2-4|.|many
CASSLGAGRDRKNIQYF
TGTGCCAGCAGCTTGGGTGCAGGCAGGGACCGGAAAAACATTCAGTACTTC
>TRBV12-3/TRBV12-4|TRBJ2-7|.|many
CASSYDDGGLYEQYF
TGTGCCAGCAGTTACGACGACGGGGGTCTCTACGAGCAGTACTTC
>TRBV5-1|TRBJ2-2|.|.
CASSFRSGTGANTGELFF
TGCGCCAGCAGCTTTAGGAGCGGGACAGGAGCGAACACCGGGGAGCTGTTTTTT
>TRBV4-3|TRBJ2-1|.|few
CASSQERSLALNEQFF
TGCGCCAGCAGCCAAGAACGGAGTCTAGCCCTTAATGAGCAGTTCTTC
>TRBV7-2|TRBJ2-1|.|many
CASSLPYNEQFF
TGTGCCAGCAGCTTACCCTACAATGAGCAGTTCTTC
>TRBV28|TRBJ1-4|TRBD1|few
CASSSRQGNEKLFF
TGTGCCAGCAGTTCCCGACAGGGAAATGAAAAACTGTTTTTT
>TRBV19|TRBJ2-6|.|few
CASSSGFSGANVPTF
TGTGCCAGTAGTTCCGGGTTCTCTGGGGCCAACGTCCCGACTTTC
>TRBV7-3|TRBJ2-1|TRBD2|many
CASSRTSGSSYNEQFF
TGTGCCAGCAGCCGGACTAGCGGGAGCTCCTACAATGAGCAGTTCTTC
>TRBV7-3|TRBJ2-1|.|.
CASSPSRDHEQFF
TGTGCCAGCAGCCCTAGTAGGGACCATGAGCAGTTCTTC
>TRBV12-3/TRBV12-4|TRBJ2-1|.|many
CASRGGDNEQFF
TGTGCCAGCAGGGGGGGAGACAATGAGCAGTTCTTC
>TRBV6-2/TRBV6-3|TRBJ2-7|TRBD1|few
CASSYTSGTGAYEQYF
TGTGCCAGCAGTTATACCTCCGGGACAGGGGCCTACGAGCAGTACTTC
>TRBV11-2|TRBJ2-1|.|many
CASSLSNYNEQFF
TGTGCCAGCAGCTTAAGTAATTACAATGAGCAGTTCTTC
>TRBV28|TRBJ1-5|.|.
CASSLQVPNQPQHF
TGTGCCAGCAGTTTGCAGGTCCCCAATCAGCCCCAGCATTTT
>TRBV14|TRBJ1-3|.|.
CASSQLGSGNTIYF
TGTGCCAGCAGCCAATTAGGCTCTGGAAACACCATATATTTT
>TRBV5-6|TRBJ2-5|.|.
CASSLVSRGQTQYF
TGTGCCAGCAGCTTGGTCTCTAGGGGACAGACCCAGTACTTC
>TRBV24-1|TRBJ2-1|.|.
CATKGSNEQFF
TGTGCCACCAAGGGCTCAAACGAGCAGTTCTTC
>TRBV20-1|TRBJ2-3|TRBD2|few
CSATPAGTRTDTQYF
TGCAGTGCTACCCCAGCCGGGACTAGGACGGATACGCAGTATTTT
>TRBV4-3|TRBJ2-7|TRBD2|.
CASSQTGLAGTTLRF
TGCGCCAGCAGCCAGACGGGACTAGCGGGAACCACTTTGAGGTTC
>TRBV11-3|TRBJ2-2|.|once
CASSGGGGTGELFF
TGTGCCAGCAGTGGGGGCGGGGGCACCGGGGAGCTGTTTTTT
>TRBV7-9|TRBJ2-1|TRBD2|many
CASSLALAGGKVNEQFF
TGTGCCAGCAGCTTAGCGCTAGCGGGAGGGAAAGTCAATGAGCAGTTCTTC
>TRBV28|TRBJ2-5|.|many
CASRSGQGGLAVQETQYF
TGTGCCAGCAGGTCCGGACAGGGGGGACTAGCTGTACAAGAGACCCAGTACTTC
>TRBV30|TRBJ1-4|TRBD1|.
CAWSGGTGSNEKLFF
TGTGCCTGGAGTGGGGGGACAGGGTCTAATGAAAAACTGTTTTTT
>TRBV15|TRBJ2-1|.|.
CATSRGDGEYNEQFF
TGTGCCACCAGCAGAGGGGACGGGGAATACAATGAGCAGTTCTTC
>TRBV5-1|TRBJ2-3|TRBD2|few
CASSLPGLAGGSTDTQYF
TGCGCCAGCAGCTTACCGGGACTAGCGGGAGGAAGCACAGATACGCAGTATTTT
>TRBV28|TRBJ2-7|.|.
CASSGVARGQYF
TGTGCCAGCAGTGGAGTGGCCCGGGGGCAGTACTTC
>TRBV7-9|TRBJ2-1|.|many
CASTPGDVGTLSRNEQFF
TGTGCCAGCACCCCCGGCGACGTGGGGACTCTCAGTAGGAATGAGCAGTTCTTC